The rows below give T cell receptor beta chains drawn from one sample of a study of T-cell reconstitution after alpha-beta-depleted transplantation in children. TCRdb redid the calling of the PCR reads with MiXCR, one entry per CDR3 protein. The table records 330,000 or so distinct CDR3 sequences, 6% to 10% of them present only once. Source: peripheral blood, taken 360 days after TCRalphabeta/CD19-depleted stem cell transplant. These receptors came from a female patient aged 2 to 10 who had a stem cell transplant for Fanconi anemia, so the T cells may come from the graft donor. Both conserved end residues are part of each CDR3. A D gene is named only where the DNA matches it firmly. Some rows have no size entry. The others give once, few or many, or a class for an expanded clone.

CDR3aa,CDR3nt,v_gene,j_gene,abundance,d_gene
CASSQAFGELFF,TGTGCCAGCAGCCAAGCTTTCGGGGAGCTGTTTTTT,TRBV4-2,TRBJ2-2,many,.
CASSFGPRTGLNTEAFF,TGTGCCAGCAGCTTCGGTCCCCGGACAGGGCTGAACACTGAAGCTTTCTTT,TRBV7-9,TRBJ1-1,many,TRBD1
CASTSGPGNEKLFF,TGCGCCAGCACCTCGGGACCAGGAAATGAAAAACTGTTTTTT,TRBV5-1,TRBJ1-4,many,.
CSARVGRATGELFF,TGCAGTGCTAGAGTTGGCAGGGCGACCGGGGAGCTGTTTTTT,TRBV20-1,TRBJ2-2,.,.
CASSWGLAGFINNEQFF,TGTGCCAGCAGCTGGGGACTAGCGGGATTTATTAACAATGAGCAGTTCTTC,TRBV5-6,TRBJ2-1,few,TRBD2
CATCQERRGRNTGELFF,TGTGCCACCTGCCAAGAACGAAGGGGGCGCAACACCGGGGAGCTGTTTTTT,TRBV3-1,TRBJ2-2,.,TRBD1
CASSISGGEQFF,TGCGCCAGCAGCATTAGCGGGGGGGAGCAGTTCTTC,TRBV5-1,TRBJ2-1,many,TRBD2
CASSDVAGVYNEQFF,TGCGCCAGCAGTGATGTAGCGGGAGTGTATAATGAGCAGTTCTTC,TRBV10-1,TRBJ2-1,many,TRBD2
CSALGQGTYGYTF,TGCAGTGCCCTGGGACAGGGTACCTATGGCTACACCTTC,TRBV20-1,TRBJ1-2,.,TRBD1
CASQMTGVSTDTQYF,TGTGCCAGCCAGATGACAGGGGTTAGCACAGATACGCAGTATTTT,TRBV6-1,TRBJ2-3,.,TRBD1
CASSLRTIASGGETQYF,TGTGCCAGCAGTTTACGGACAATAGCTAGCGGGGGAGAGACCCAGTACTTC,TRBV12-3/TRBV12-4,TRBJ2-5,many,TRBD2
CASSHTSGGVNEQFF,TGTGCCAGCAGCCATACTAGCGGGGGGGTCAATGAGCAGTTCTTC,TRBV7-2,TRBJ2-1,many,TRBD2
CASSLVGQLLSGANVLTF,TGTGCCAGCAGCTTAGTGGGACAATTGCTCTCTGGGGCCAACGTCCTGACTTTC,TRBV11-2,TRBJ2-6,.,.
CASRGAGGTEAFF,TGTGCCAGCAGGGGGGCTGGTGGCACTGAAGCTTTCTTT,TRBV5-6,TRBJ1-1,few,.
CASTDSLKGIDTEAFF,TGTGCCAGTACGGATTCTCTAAAGGGTATAGACACTGAAGCTTTCTTT,TRBV19,TRBJ1-1,.,.
CATKTSDYTGELFF,TGTGCCACCAAGACTAGCGATTACACCGGGGAGCTGTTTTTT,TRBV15,TRBJ2-2,few,TRBD2
CASSYSGQGLGYTF,TGTGCCAGCAGTTACTCGGGACAGGGGCTTGGCTACACCTTC,TRBV6-5,TRBJ1-2,few,TRBD1
CASSEQPFGNTIYF,TGTGCCAGCAGCGAACAACCATTTGGAAACACCATATATTTT,TRBV9,TRBJ1-3,many,.
CSALAGSSNTEAFF,TGCAGTGCTTTGGCAGGGTCTTCGAACACTGAAGCTTTCTTT,TRBV20-1,TRBJ1-1,many,.
CASSYVLAVHNEQFF,TGTGCCAGCAGTTACGTGTTAGCGGTTCACAATGAGCAGTTCTTC,TRBV6-5,TRBJ2-1,.,.
CSATRGGEQFF,TGCAGTGCTACCCGTGGGGGTGAGCAGTTCTTC,TRBV20-1,TRBJ2-1,few,.
CSAGKSGQYF,TGCAGTGCGGGTAAATCCGGGCAGTACTTC,TRBV20-1,TRBJ2-7,many,.
CSVEAAGNYGYTF,TGCAGCGTTGAAGCCGCAGGGAACTATGGCTACACCTTC,TRBV29-1,TRBJ1-2,many,.
CASSLMKGLGQENIQYF,TGTGCCAGCAGCCTTATGAAGGGACTAGGGCAGGAAAACATTCAGTACTTC,TRBV5-8,TRBJ2-4,many,TRBD2
CASSLAVLVGTQYF,TGTGCCAGCAGCCTAGCGGTATTGGTGGGTACGCAGTATTTT,TRBV3-1,TRBJ2-3,.,.
CASSFYRDRGSNQPQHF,TGTGCCAGCAGTTTTTATAGGGACAGGGGCAGCAATCAGCCCCAGCATTTT,TRBV12-3/TRBV12-4,TRBJ1-5,many,TRBD1
CAISSEKRYEQYF,TGTGCCATCAGTAGCGAGAAGAGGTACGAGCAGTACTTC,TRBV10-3,TRBJ2-7,.,.
CASSHGRQGAVYEQYF,TGCGCCAGCAGCCACGGGCGGCAGGGAGCTGTCTACGAGCAGTACTTC,TRBV4-1,TRBJ2-7,few,.
CASSAAGTGNTEAFF,TGTGCCAGCAGTGCCGCCGGGACAGGGAACACTGAAGCTTTCTTT,TRBV6-4,TRBJ1-1,.,TRBD1
CSAMVSHLWGEQYF,TGCAGTGCTATGGTCAGCCACCTCTGGGGCGAGCAGTACTTC,TRBV20-1,TRBJ2-7,many,.
CASSPHRGLRNTEAFF,TGTGCCAGCAGTCCACACAGGGGGTTAAGGAACACTGAAGCTTTCTTT,TRBV28,TRBJ1-1,many,TRBD1
CASSLNSGTGELFF,TGTGCCAGCAGCTTAAATAGTGGCACCGGGGAGCTGTTTTTT,TRBV7-3,TRBJ2-2,.,.